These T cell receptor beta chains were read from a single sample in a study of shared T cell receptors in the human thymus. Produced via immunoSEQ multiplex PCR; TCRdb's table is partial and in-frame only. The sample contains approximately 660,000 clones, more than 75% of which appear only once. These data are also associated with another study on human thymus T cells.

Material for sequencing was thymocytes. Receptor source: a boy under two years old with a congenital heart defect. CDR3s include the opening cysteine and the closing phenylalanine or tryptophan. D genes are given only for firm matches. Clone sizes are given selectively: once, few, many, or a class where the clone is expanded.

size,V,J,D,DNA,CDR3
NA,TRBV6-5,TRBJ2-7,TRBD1,TGTGCCAGCAGTTACCCCGGACAGGGCACCTCCGAGCAGTACTTC,CASSYPGQGTSEQYF
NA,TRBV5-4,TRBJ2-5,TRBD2,TGTGCCAGCAGCTTGAACGTTCGGCGACTAGCGAAAGAGACCCAGTACTTC,CASSLNVRRLAKETQYF
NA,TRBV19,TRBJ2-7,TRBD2,TGTGCCAGTAGTATAGATCCGAGGACTAGCGGGTCCGAGCAGTACTTC,CASSIDPRTSGSEQYF
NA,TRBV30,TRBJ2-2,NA,TGTGCCTGGAGTGTACGCTGTTCGGGGGTTACCGGGGAGCTGTTTTTT,CAWSVRCSGVTGELFF
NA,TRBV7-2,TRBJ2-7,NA,TGTGCCAGCAGCTCCCGGAGGCCCCACGAGCAGTACTTC,CASSSRRPHEQYF
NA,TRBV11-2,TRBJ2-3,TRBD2,TGTGCCAGCAGCTTAAGGAGAGCGGGGCTGGGGGCAGATACGCAGTATTTT,CASSLRRAGLGADTQYF
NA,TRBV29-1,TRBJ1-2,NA,TGCAGCGCGGACAGAGGCTACACCTTC,CSADRGYTF
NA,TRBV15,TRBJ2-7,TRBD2,TGTGCCACCAGCAGGGGTAGCGGGAAACACGAGCAGTACTTC,CATSRGSGKHEQYF
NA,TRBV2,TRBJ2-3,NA,TGTGCCAGCAGTGGGGCAGGGAGGCCCGAGGGGCATACGCAGTATTTT,CASSGAGRPEGHTQYF
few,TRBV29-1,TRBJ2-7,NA,TGCAGCGTGGTAGGGGGGGACGAGCAGTACTTC,CSVVGGDEQYF